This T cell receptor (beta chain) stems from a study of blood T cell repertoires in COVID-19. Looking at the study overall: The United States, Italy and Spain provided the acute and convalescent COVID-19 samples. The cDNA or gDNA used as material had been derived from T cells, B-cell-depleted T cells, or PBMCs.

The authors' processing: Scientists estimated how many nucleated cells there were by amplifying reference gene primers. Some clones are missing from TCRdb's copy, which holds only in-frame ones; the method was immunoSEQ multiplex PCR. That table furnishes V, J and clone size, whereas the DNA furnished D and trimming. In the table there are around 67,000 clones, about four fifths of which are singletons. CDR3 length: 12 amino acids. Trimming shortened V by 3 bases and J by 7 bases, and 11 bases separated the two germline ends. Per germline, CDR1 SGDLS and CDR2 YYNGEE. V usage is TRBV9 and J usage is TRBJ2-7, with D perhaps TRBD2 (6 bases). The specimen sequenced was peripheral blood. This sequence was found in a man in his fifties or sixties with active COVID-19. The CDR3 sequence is CASSGGGLEQYF. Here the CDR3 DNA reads TGTGCCAGCAGCGGTGGGGGGTTGGAGCAGTACTTC.